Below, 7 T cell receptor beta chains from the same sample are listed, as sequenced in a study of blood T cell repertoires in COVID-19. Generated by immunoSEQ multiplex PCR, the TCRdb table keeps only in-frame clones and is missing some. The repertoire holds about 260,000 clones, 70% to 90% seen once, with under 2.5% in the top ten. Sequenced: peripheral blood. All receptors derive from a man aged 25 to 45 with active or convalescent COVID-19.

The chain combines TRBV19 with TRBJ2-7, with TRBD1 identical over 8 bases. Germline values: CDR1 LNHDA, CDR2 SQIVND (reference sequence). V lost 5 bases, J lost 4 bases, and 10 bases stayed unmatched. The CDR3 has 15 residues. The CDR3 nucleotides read TGTGCCAGTAGTTCCCAAGCAGGGGGCCGGTACGAGCAGTACTTC. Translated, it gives CASSSQAGGRYEQYF. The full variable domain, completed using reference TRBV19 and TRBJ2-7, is DGGITQSPKYLFRKEGQNVTLSCEQNLNHDAMYWYRQDPGQGLRLIYYSQIVNDFQKGDIAEGYSVSREKKESFPLTVTSAQKNPTAFYLCASSSQAGGRYEQYFGPGTRLTVT.

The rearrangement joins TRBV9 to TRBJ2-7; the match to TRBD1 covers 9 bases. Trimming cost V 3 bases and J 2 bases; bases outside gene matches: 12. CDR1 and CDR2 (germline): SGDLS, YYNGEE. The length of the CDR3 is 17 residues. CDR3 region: CASSATSGTGRPYEQYF. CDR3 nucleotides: TGTGCCAGCAGCGCTACCTCCGGGACAGGGCGCCCCTACGAGCAGTACTTC.

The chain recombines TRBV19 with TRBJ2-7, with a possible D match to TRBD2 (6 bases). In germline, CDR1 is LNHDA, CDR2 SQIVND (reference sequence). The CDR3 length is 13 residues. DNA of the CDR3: TGTGCTACTGCGGGCGGGGTGAGATACGAGCAGTACTTC. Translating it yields CATAGGVRYEQYF.

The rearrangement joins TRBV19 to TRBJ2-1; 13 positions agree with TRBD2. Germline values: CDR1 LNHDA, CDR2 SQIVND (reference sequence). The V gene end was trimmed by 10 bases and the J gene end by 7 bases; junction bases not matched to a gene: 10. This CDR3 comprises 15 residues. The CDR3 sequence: CATHTSGGAGNEQFF. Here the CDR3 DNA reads TGTGCCACCCATACTAGCGGGGGGGCCGGAAATGAGCAGTTCTTC.

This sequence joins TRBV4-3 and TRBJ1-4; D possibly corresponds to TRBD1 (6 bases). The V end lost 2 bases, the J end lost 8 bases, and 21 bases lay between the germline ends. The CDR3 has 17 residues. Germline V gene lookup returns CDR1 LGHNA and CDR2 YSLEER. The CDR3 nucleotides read TGCGCCAGCAGCCAAAGCCCAGGGGAGGGGAGTTGGGAAAAACTGTTTTTT. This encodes CASSQSPGEGSWEKLFF.

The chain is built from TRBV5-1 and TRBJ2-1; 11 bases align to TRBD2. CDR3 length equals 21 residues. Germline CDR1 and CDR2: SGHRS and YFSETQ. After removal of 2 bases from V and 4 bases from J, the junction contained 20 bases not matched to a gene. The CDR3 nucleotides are TGCGCCAGCAGCTTTTCCCTAATAAATAGCGGGGGGGCGATAACTTACAATGAGCAGTTCTTC. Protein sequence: CASSFSLINSGGAITYNEQFF.

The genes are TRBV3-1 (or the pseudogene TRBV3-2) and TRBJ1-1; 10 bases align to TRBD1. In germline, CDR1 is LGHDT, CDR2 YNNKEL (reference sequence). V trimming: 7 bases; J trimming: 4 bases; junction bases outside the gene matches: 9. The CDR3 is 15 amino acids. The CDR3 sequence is CASTRQGALSTEAFF. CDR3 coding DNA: TGTGCCAGCACCCGACAGGGGGCTTTGAGCACTGAAGCTTTCTTT.